A single sample gave rise to the 17 T cell receptor beta chains below, sequenced in a study of spatial heterogeneity in lung cancer. Findings of the study overall: How many expanded intratumoral alpha and beta TCRs were present tracked the tumor mutation count, which was a count of nonsynonymous mutations.

This sample's time point: sample taken at primary tumor resection. No antigen has been identified for these receptors. TCRdb reanalysed the 5' RACE reads using MiXCR and keeps one entry per CDR3 protein. The sample shows about 9,600 distinct CDR3 sequences, roughly 6.3% of them seen only once. The sample consisted of lung tumor tissue, taken at surgery. Every receptor here comes from a male donor with early-stage non-small cell lung cancer.

This clonotype was detected many times. The chain recombines TRBV12-3 or TRBV12-4 with TRBJ2-1; 8 bases fit TRBD2. The V gene end was trimmed by 8 bases and the J gene end by 0 bases; junction bases not matched to a gene: 6. The CDR3 contains 15 residues. CDR3 residues: CASRRGGSSYNEQFF. CDR3 nucleotide sequence: TGTGCCAGCCGCCGCGGGGGGAGCTCCTACAATGAGCAGTTCTTC.

V usage is TRBV3-1 and J usage is TRBJ2-1, with 15 bases that match TRBD2. Unmatched junction bases numbered 11, after V lost 3 bases and J lost 2 bases. This CDR3 comprises 20 residues. Germline CDR1 reads LGHDT; CDR2 reads YNNKEL (reference sequence). CDR3 DNA sequence: TGTGCCAGCAGCCACACTGGGACTAGCGGGGGGAAAATACCCTACAATGAGCAGTTCTTC. Translation: CASSHTGTSGGKIPYNEQFF.

This clonotype came up a few times. The chain joins TRBV5-1 to TRBJ2-1; 9 nucleotides line up with TRBD2. The CDR3 is made up of 17 amino acids. Trimming took 0 bases from V and 1 from J; bases not matched to a gene: 5. Germline V gene data show CDR1 as SGHRS and CDR2 as YFSETQ. This chain's CDR3 is CASSLVPGLASYNEQFF. DNA of the CDR3: TGCGCCAGCAGCTTGGTGCCCGGACTAGCGTCCTACAATGAGCAGTTCTTC.

This clonotype appeared many times. V gene TRBV30 combines with J gene TRBJ2-1, with no clear D. The CDR3 is 13 residues long. V gave up 4 bases and J gave up 8 bases, with 15 bases separating them. CDR1 is GTSNPN and CDR2 is SVGIG in the germline V gene (reference sequence). The CDR3 loop is CAWNNYYGDEQFF. Written as DNA, the CDR3 is TGTGCCTGGAATAACTATTATGGGGATGAGCAGTTCTTC.

This clonotype has a count of ten or more. The genes are TRBV5-4 and TRBJ2-2; 11 bases agree with TRBD1. The trim removed 4 bases at V and 3 bases at J, leaving 2 bases unmatched. This CDR3 spans 15 amino acids. In germline, CDR1 is SGHNT, CDR2 YYREEE (reference sequence). The CDR3 region is CASSGQGAHTGELFF. The CDR3 DNA reads TGTGCCAGCAGCGGACAGGGGGCGCACACCGGGGAGCTGTTTTTT. Full variable domain (missing parts from reference TRBV5-4 and TRBJ2-2): ETGVTQSPTHLIKTRGQQVTLRCSSQSGHNTVSWYQQALGQGPQFIFQYYREEENGRGNFPPRFSGLQFPNYSSELNVNALELDDSALYLCASSGQGAHTGELFFGEGSRLTVL.

This sequence joins TRBV7-2 and TRBJ2-2; D is uncertain. Germline CDR1 SGHTA, CDR2 FQGNSA. V lost 0 bases and J 1 base, leaving 6 bases between the germline ends. The CDR3 spans 15 residues. The CDR3 sequence: CASSLARQNTGELFF. CDR3 DNA: TGTGCCAGCAGCTTAGCCAGACAGAACACCGGGGAGCTGTTTTTT.

V is TRBV6-5 and J is TRBJ1-3; D gene unclear. The germline CDR1 and CDR2 sequences are MNHEY and SVGAGI. The V end lost 10 bases, the J end lost 2 bases, and 9 bases lay between the germline ends. The CDR3 extends over 12 amino acids. This CDR3 reads CATSSAGNTIYF. The CDR3 bases are TGTGCCACCTCTTCGGCTGGAAACACCATATATTTT.

This clonotype has a handful of counts. CDR3 coding DNA: TGTGCCAGCAGCCCGAGGGGGAGGGGGTTCATCGGGGAGCTGTTTTTT. Translation: CASSPRGRGFIGELFF. The V gene is TRBV7-8, the J gene TRBJ2-2, with D perhaps TRBD2 (7 bases). V shed 5 bases and J shed 7 bases, with 20 bases lying between them. The CDR3 is made up of 16 amino acids. Germline-derived CDR1 and CDR2 are SGHVS and FQNEAQ.

This clonotype was observed once. V gene TRBV20-1 combines with J gene TRBJ2-3, with 11 bases fitting TRBD2. This CDR3 is built from 18 residues. J lost 0 bases, V lost 6 bases, and 14 bases had no gene match. CDR1 and CDR2 from the germline V gene are DFQATT and SNEGSKA (reference sequence). The CDR3 DNA reads as TGCAGTGCCCAGGGGTTAGCGGGGGGGCGAACTAGCACAGATACGCAGTATTTT. This gives the protein CSAQGLAGGRTSTDTQYF.

This sequence joins TRBV5-1 and TRBJ2-6; TRBD1 agrees at 7 bases. Germline loops: CDR1 SGHRS, CDR2 YFSETQ. Germline trimming cut 6 bases from V and 2 bases from J; bases unmatched to any gene: 5. The CDR3 is 15 amino acids. As DNA, the CDR3 is TGCGCCAGCACCCAGACAGGGACTGGGGCCAACGTCCTGACTTTC. This translates into CASTQTGTGANVLTF.

A few counts support this clonotype. The rearrangement joins TRBV6-6 to TRBJ1-3, with D uncertain. V was clipped by 1 base and J by 4 bases, with 11 bases between them. The CDR3 is 15 residues long. Germline CDR1 and CDR2: MNHNY and SVGAGI (reference sequence). CDR3 in DNA: TGTGCCAGCAGTTACTATTTGGCAGACGGAAACACCATATATTTT. Protein: CASSYYLADGNTIYF.

This clonotype was recorded only once. One base away lies a much larger clone, so this may be a sequencing read error. The CDR3 bases are TGTGCCAGCAGCTGGGGCGGGAGATCTGAAGCTTTCTTT. It yields the protein CASSWGGRSEAFF. V and J are TRBV5-6 and TRBJ1-1, with a tentative D call TRBD1 (5 bases). CDR1 and CDR2 (germline): SGHDT, YYEEEE. The CDR3 is 13 residues long. V dropped 3 bases and J dropped 6 bases, with 12 bases sitting between them.

This clonotype was found many times. The J gene is TRBJ1-3, the V gene TRBV28; the D is unclear. The CDR3 is 14 residues long. Trimming left V 5 bases short and J 2 bases short, with 10 bases between. Germline V lookup: CDR1 MDHEN, CDR2 SYDVKM. The CDR3 nucleotides are TGTGCCAGCAGTCCTCCGGGGACTGGAAACACCATATATTTT. It encodes CASSPPGTGNTIYF.

The chain recombines TRBV11-2 with TRBJ2-5; 12 bases line up with TRBD2. Germline V gene data show CDR1 as SGHAT and CDR2 as FQNNGV. The CDR3 is made up of 18 amino acids. Germline trimming cut 2 bases from V and 1 base from J; bases unmatched to any gene: 8. The CDR3 DNA is TGTGCCAGCAGCTTAAGACTAGCGGGGGCCAGAATCCAAGAGACCCAGTACTTC. Residues: CASSLRLAGARIQETQYF.

This clonotype was found many times. The V call is TRBV28, the J call TRBJ2-1; a weak D match, TRBD2 (6 bases). V shed 6 bases and J shed 0 bases, with 6 bases lying between them. Germline values: CDR1 MDHEN, CDR2 SYDVKM. The CDR3 extends over 13 amino acids. Here the CDR3 reads CASRGGSYNEQFF. In DNA form, the CDR3 reads TGTGCCAGCAGGGGAGGCTCCTACAATGAGCAGTTCTTC.

This clonotype was observed many times. The chain couples TRBV2 to TRBJ1-5; D unresolved. Trimming left V 6 bases short and J 6 bases short, with 12 bases between. CDR3 size: 13 residues. Per the germline V gene, CDR1 is SNHLY and CDR2 is FYNNEI. In nucleotides, the CDR3 is TGTGCCAGCAGATACGTTCGGGGTCAGCCCCAGCATTTT. Encoded protein: CASRYVRGQPQHF. The full variable domain, rest sourced from reference TRBV2 and TRBJ1-5, is EPEVTQTPSHQVTQMGQEVILRCVPISNHLYFYWYRQILGQKVEFLVSFYNNEISEKSEIFDDQFSVERPDGSNFTLKIRSTKLEDSAMYFCASRYVRGQPQHFGDGTRLSIL.

The rearrangement uses TRBV12-3 or TRBV12-4 and TRBJ2-2; D possibly uses TRBD1 or TRBD2 (6 bases each). V was shortened by 1 base and J by 4 bases, with 10 bases between the two germline ends. CDR3 length: 15 residues. The CDR3 spells CASSLGGAATGELFF. The DNA for the CDR3 is TGTGCCAGCAGTTTAGGGGGGGCAGCCACCGGGGAGCTGTTTTTT.